These T cell receptor beta chains were read from a single sample in a study of CD8 T cells in ankylosing spondylitis. TCRdb reprocessed the 5' RACE reads with MiXCR, giving one entry per CDR3 protein. Of 220,000 or so distinct CDR3 sequences in the sample, over 9.5% are singletons; the top ten hold approximately 20%. The sample taken for sequencing was blood, either unsorted or a sorted T cell fraction (not recorded which). These receptors originate from a male donor with ankylosing spondylitis or in good health (not recorded which). Each CDR3 is given with its conserved first and last residue.

>TRBV24-1|TRBJ2-7
CATSDAGGSIDEQYF
>TRBV7-2|TRBJ2-1
CASSPPGWTVLRNEQFF
>TRBV18|TRBJ1-4
CASADSLGEKLFF
>TRBV12-3/TRBV12-4|TRBJ2-7
CASSPVGQGVYEQYF
>TRBV29-1|TRBJ2-1
CSAGLYNEQFF
>TRBV20-1|TRBJ2-5
CSATSGEETQYF
>TRBV7-9|TRBJ1-4
CASSLGGTLNEKLFF
>TRBV28|TRBJ2-3
CASSLPPGQSTDTQYF
>TRBV10-3|TRBJ2-7
CAINSGGSYEQYF
>TRBV20-1|TRBJ1-1
CSATPGRAHTEAFF
>TRBV15|TRBJ1-3
CATSRDRAILGNTIYF
>TRBV5-1|TRBJ2-7
CASRTSDDDASYEQYF
>TRBV27|TRBJ1-5
CASSFTPYSNQPQHF
>TRBV5-1|TRBJ2-3
CASSGVRTGRQYF
>TRBV12-5|TRBJ1-5
CASGFGEFGINQPQHF